This T cell receptor beta chain was obtained from a study of blood T cell repertoires in COVID-19 (dated by TCRdb to 2020 to 2022). As for the study more broadly: Recovered participants in ImmuneRACE Cohort 3 were defined as having two consecutive negative NP/OP PCR tests, clearance from a healthcare professional, or resolution of symptoms. Collaborator samples came from the United States, Italy and Spain and covered acute and convalescent phases of COVID-19. The prospective study material was composed of cDNA or gDNA derived from T cells, B-cell-depleted T cells, or PBMCs. Subjects who had been exposed to COVID-19, were actively infected with it, or had recovered from it provided the deeply sampled blood TCRbeta repertoires that made up the dataset. The repertoires were made available in a free public database intended to serve as a resource for research on the immune response to SARS-CoV-2. Samples were obtained from the ongoing ImmuneRACE study (first 160 participants) and from about 1,300 subjects provided by 6 global collaborators. Nearly every sample came with metadata listing a de-identified subject ID, COVID-19 status, age in years and sex. Where HLA class I and class II types were available, the types were taken from metadata supplied by the sample provider, not from assay-based typing. The paper's findings and limits, for the study overall: How much clinical and demographic metadata was included differed by source and by participant, and the metadata was provided uncurated.

Only one count was recorded for this clone. Its binding antigen is unknown. It has no much larger one-base neighbor in the sample; base qualities were not kept. TCRbeta CDR3 regions were amplified from genomic DNA by means of the immunoSEQ Assay, a bias-controlled multiplex PCR. From the authors' description of their analysis: Nucleated cell counts per sample were estimated from amplification of reference gene primers within the assay. To quantify the absolute abundance of each unique TCRbeta CDR3 rearrangement, sequence reads were collapsed and filtered. For each sample, productive Simpson clonality was calculated by taking the square root of Simpson's diversity index across productive rearrangements. The immuneACCESS repertoire file appears here via TCRdb, limited to in-frame rearrangements. These files lack a portion of the clones; in checked studies, under half of the deficit traces to unresolved V genes, and the cause of the others is not known. D and trimming come from the DNA, and the V and J calls and clone size come from that table. The sample table holds 400,000 or so clones, of which 80% to 90% were seen once. Less than 2.5% of the sample goes to the ten largest clones.

Enrolling through a virtual design, the prospective study's participants ranged in age from roughly 18 to 89 years and lived across roughly 24 United States geographic areas. To assign participants to cohorts, the prospective study relied on clinical history that participants themselves reported in a screening survey and a study questionnaire. In the prospective study, whole blood, serum and a nasopharyngeal or oropharyngeal swab were collected from each participant by mobile phlebotomists. Prospective study participants could optionally give additional blood draws and questionnaires over a 2-month period. Before DNA extraction, blood samples from the prospective study were shipped at room temperature or frozen. The trim is 7 bases for V and 7 bases for J, with a gap of 15 bases between the germline ends. Per the germline V gene (reference sequence), SGHKS is the CDR1 and YYEKEE is the CDR2. Inclusive of the bounding cysteine and phenylalanine, the CDR3 is 14 residues long. Only the CDR3 DNA stays, 42 bases, in frame from base 1.

The rearranged chain carries TRBV5-5 and TRBJ1-6; TRBD1 might be the D gene, on 5 matching bases. Material: PBMCs or T cells enriched from blood (not recorded which). The clonotype was recovered from a man aged 35 to 55 in a cohort exposed to, infected with or recovered from COVID-19 (not recorded which). The CDR3 region has the sequence CASEREGINSPLHF. The DNA sequence follows: TGTGCCAGCGAGCGGGAGGGGATCAATTCACCCCTCCACTTT.